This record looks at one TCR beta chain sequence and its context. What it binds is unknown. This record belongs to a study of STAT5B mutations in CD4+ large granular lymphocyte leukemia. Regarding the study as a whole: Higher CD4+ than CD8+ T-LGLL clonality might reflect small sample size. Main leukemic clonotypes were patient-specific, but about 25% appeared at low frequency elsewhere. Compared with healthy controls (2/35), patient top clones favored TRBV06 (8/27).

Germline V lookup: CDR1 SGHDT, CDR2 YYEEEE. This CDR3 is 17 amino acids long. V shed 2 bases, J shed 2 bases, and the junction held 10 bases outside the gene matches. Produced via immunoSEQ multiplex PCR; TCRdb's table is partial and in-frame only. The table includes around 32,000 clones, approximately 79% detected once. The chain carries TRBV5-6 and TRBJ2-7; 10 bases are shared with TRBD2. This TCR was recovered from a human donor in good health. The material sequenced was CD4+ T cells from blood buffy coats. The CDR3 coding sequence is TGTGCCAGCAGCTTTACCTATGGACTAGCGGCCCCCTACGAGCAGTACGTC. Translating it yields CASSFTYGLAAPYEQYV.